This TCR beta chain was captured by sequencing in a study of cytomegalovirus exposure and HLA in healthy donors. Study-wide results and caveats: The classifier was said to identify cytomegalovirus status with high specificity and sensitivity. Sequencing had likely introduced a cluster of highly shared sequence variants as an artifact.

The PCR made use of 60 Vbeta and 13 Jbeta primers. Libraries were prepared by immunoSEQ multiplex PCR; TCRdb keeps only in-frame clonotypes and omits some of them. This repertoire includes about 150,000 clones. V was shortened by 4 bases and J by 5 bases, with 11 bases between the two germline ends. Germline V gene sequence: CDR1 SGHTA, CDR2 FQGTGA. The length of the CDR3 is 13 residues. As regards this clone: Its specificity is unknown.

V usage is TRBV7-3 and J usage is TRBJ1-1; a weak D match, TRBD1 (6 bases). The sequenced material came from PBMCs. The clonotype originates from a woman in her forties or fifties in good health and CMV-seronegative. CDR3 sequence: CASSSAGDTEAFF. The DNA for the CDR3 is TGTGCCAGCAGCTCCGCAGGGGATACTGAAGCTTTCTTT.